This T cell receptor (beta chain) was sequenced in a study of T cells in tuberculosis. Study results and limitations: Low-affinity CD1B-GMM tetramer-binding T cells may have been missed.

After thawing and overnight rest, PBMC were stained with GMM-loaded CD1B tetramer, viability dye and anti-CD3 for sorting. The CD1B tetramers carried C32 glucose monomycolate purified from Rhodococcus equi. The V gene's germline CDR1 is WNHNN and CDR2 SYGVQD (reference sequence). With 5 bases removed from V and 6 bases from J, the gap between germline ends came to 7 bases. This CDR3 has 11 residues. TCR-alpha and TCR-beta chains were sequenced unpaired. Some clones are missing from TCRdb's copy, which holds only in-frame ones; the method was immunoSEQ multiplex PCR. The sample has about 88,000 clones; approximately 91% are singletons.

This receptor was obtained from an adult woman with latent tuberculosis. Sequencing was performed on CD1b-GMM tetramer-negative cells sorted from PBMCs. V and J are TRBV10-1 and TRBJ1-2; D is ambiguous. CDR3 region: CASSNRNGYTF. The CDR3 bases are TGCGCCAGCAGTAACAGAAATGGCTACACCTTC.